A single sample gave rise to the 23 T cell receptor beta chains below, sequenced in a study of T-cell reconstitution after alpha-beta-depleted transplantation in children. Library preparation (for TCRbeta) was performed with unique molecular identifiers. MiXCR was run by TCRdb on the PCR reads, yielding one entry per CDR3 protein. The sample has approximately 400,000 distinct CDR3 sequences; around 9.9% are singletons. The starting material was PBMCs from the stem cell graft donor, obtained from the stem cell graft. Receptors originate from a human donor who donated a stem cell graft to a child with acute myeloid leukemia.

The V call is TRBV12-3 or TRBV12-4, the J call TRBJ1-3; 10 bases are shared with TRBD1. The CDR3 is made up of 17 amino acids. Losses at the gene ends were 5 bases for V and 3 bases for J; bases not matched to a gene: 10. Here the CDR3 reads CASSPGQGIKDGNTIYF. The CDR3 DNA sequence: TGTGCCAGCAGTCCGGGACAGGGGATCAAAGATGGAAACACCATATATTTT.

V and J are TRBV7-2 and TRBJ2-7; D is ambiguous. Between the trimmed V and J ends, which lost 3 bases and 6 bases, there was a span of 6 bases. This CDR3 contains 11 residues. The germline V gene encodes CDR1 SGHTA and CDR2 FQGNSA. The CDR3 reads CASSFNVEQYF. CDR3 bases: TGTGCCAGCAGCTTTAACGTCGAGCAGTACTTC.

The rearrangement links TRBV5-1 to TRBJ2-7, with D tentatively TRBD1 (9 bases). V lost 4 bases, J lost 1 base, and 27 bases lay in between. The CDR3 has 19 amino acids. Germline lookup yields CDR1 SGHRS and CDR2 YFSETQ. The DNA of the CDR3 is TGCGCCAGCAGCAAAATACAGGGGGCAGGCCTAGCGGGTTCCTACGAGCAGTACTTC. It codes for CASSKIQGAGLAGSYEQYF.

The chain uses TRBV15 and TRBJ2-2; 7 nucleotides line up with TRBD2. CDR1 and CDR2 from the germline V gene are LNHNV and YYDKDF (reference sequence). The V and J ends lost 2 bases and 7 bases, in that order; junction bases with no gene match: 1. The CDR3 is made up of 13 amino acids. For the CDR3, the DNA is TGTGCCACCAGCAGAATAGCGGGCGGGGAGCTGTTTTTT. It yields the protein CATSRIAGGELFF.

The chain links TRBV9 to TRBJ2-3; 12 bases are a match to TRBD2. Germline V gene sequence: CDR1 SGDLS, CDR2 YYNGEE. V dropped 2 bases and J dropped 1; count of bases not matched to a gene: 2. CDR3 size: 16 residues. CDR3 in amino acids: CASSVRLAGGTDTQYF. Here the CDR3 DNA reads TGTGCCAGCAGCGTTAGACTAGCGGGAGGCACAGATACGCAGTATTTT.

The V gene is TRBV11-2, the J gene TRBJ1-2; D gene uncertain. Germline values: CDR1 SGHAT, CDR2 FQNNGV. V was clipped by 1 base and J by 6 bases, with 15 bases between them. The CDR3 sequence is 15 residues long. The CDR3 here is CASSLVRRVKDGYTF. The CDR3 nucleotides read TGTGCCAGCAGCTTAGTGAGGAGGGTGAAGGATGGCTACACCTTC.

This clonotype was recorded a few times. This chain links TRBV11-2 with TRBJ2-1, with D tentatively TRBD1 (6 bases). V was cut by 1 base and J by 6 bases, with 10 bases left in between. This CDR3 contains 14 residues. Germline V lookup: CDR1 SGHAT, CDR2 FQNNGV. The CDR3 protein is CASSLALTGNEQFF. The DNA of the CDR3 is TGTGCCAGCAGCTTAGCCCTGACAGGCAATGAGCAGTTCTTC.

This clonotype was seen at least ten times. This rearrangement joins TRBV20-1 to TRBJ2-7; 8 bases agree with TRBD1. The V gene's germline CDR1 is DFQATT and CDR2 SNEGSKA (reference sequence). With 6 bases clipped from V and 7 bases from J, the junction kept 5 bases outside the gene matches. The CDR3 has 11 amino acids. The CDR3 bases are TGCAGTGCAAAGACAGGGGATGAGCAGTACGTC. Encoded protein: CSAKTGDEQYV.

The chain joins TRBV6-5 to TRBJ1-1; D is uncertain. CDR1 is MNHEY and CDR2 is SVGAGI in the germline V gene. The V and J ends lost 0 bases and 1 base respectively, with 15 bases between them. This CDR3 has 17 residues. CDR3 nucleotide sequence: TGTGCCAGCAGTTACTCCCCCCATCCTAGTCAGAACACTGAAGCTTTCTTT. As protein: CASSYSPHPSQNTEAFF.

This chain joins TRBV11-2 and TRBJ2-2; D gene ambiguous. Germline V gene sequence: CDR1 SGHAT, CDR2 FQNNGV. The CDR3 is made up of 15 amino acids. Trimming stripped 5 bases from V and 11 bases from J, with 21 bases between. The CDR3 DNA reads as TGTGCCAGCAGCCCACTCGGGCTCCCCCGCGGCGAGCTGTTTTTT. This codes for CASSPLGLPRGELFF.

This clonotype came up a few times. The CDR3 reads CASSPLGGITGNTIYF. The DNA for the CDR3 is TGTGCCAGCAGCCCCTTGGGGGGGATAACTGGAAACACCATATATTTT. The rearrangement links TRBV5-6 to TRBJ1-3; maybe TRBD1 (5 bases). This CDR3 contains 16 residues. Germline lookup yields CDR1 SGHDT and CDR2 YYEEEE. Between the trimmed V and J ends, which lost 4 bases and 2 bases, there was a span of 16 bases.

J is TRBJ1-5 and V is TRBV20-1; D may be TRBD1 (6 bases). This CDR3 is 14 amino acids long. V was trimmed by 2 bases and J by 6 bases, leaving 14 bases between them. Germline lookup yields CDR1 DFQATT and CDR2 SNEGSKA (reference sequence). The CDR3 loop is CSARPTGFPQPQHF. The CDR3 coding sequence is TGCAGTGCTAGACCCACAGGGTTCCCTCAGCCCCAGCATTTT.

This clonotype was seen more than once but under ten times. This chain links TRBV20-1 with TRBJ2-1, with 10 positions matching TRBD2. The junction had 16 bases not matched to a gene; V was cut back by 6 bases and J by 8 bases. Germline CDR1 and CDR2: DFQATT and SNEGSKA (reference sequence). The CDR3 runs to 16 residues. The CDR3 loop is CSATGGAGGPRDEQFF. For the CDR3, the DNA is TGCAGTGCCACGGGTGGAGCGGGAGGGCCAAGGGATGAGCAGTTCTTC.

V and J are TRBV20-1 and TRBJ2-1, with D perhaps TRBD1 or TRBD2 (5 bases each). This CDR3 is built from 14 residues. Trimming shortened V by 6 bases and J by 5 bases, and 17 bases separated the two germline ends. The germline CDR1 and CDR2 sequences are DFQATT and SNEGSKA (reference sequence). The CDR3 DNA follows: TGCAGTGCCTTCCGGGCCCCGGGACACAATGAGCAGTTCTTC. It translates to CSAFRAPGHNEQFF.

This rearrangement joins TRBV6-2 or TRBV6-3 to TRBJ2-1; tentative D call: TRBD2 (5 bases). This CDR3 has 14 residues. V was shortened by 2 bases and J by 9 bases, with 14 bases between the two germline ends. Germline loops: CDR1 MNHEY, CDR2 SVGEGT. CDR3 region: CASSYTGMVGEQFF. The CDR3 DNA reads as TGTGCCAGCAGTTACACCGGGATGGTCGGTGAGCAGTTCTTC.

This clonotype has just a few counts. The chain joins TRBV30 to TRBJ1-1; D might be TRBD1 (5 bases). V shed 4 bases and J shed 4 bases, with 13 bases lying between them. The CDR3 totals 13 residues. Germline V gene sequence: CDR1 GTSNPN, CDR2 SVGIG (reference sequence). The CDR3 protein is CAWTHGGFTEAFF. The CDR3 DNA reads as TGTGCCTGGACCCACGGGGGATTCACTGAAGCTTTCTTT.

V gene TRBV7-8 combines with J gene TRBJ2-1; 10 bases map to TRBD2. This CDR3 spans 19 amino acids. V was clipped by 2 bases and J by 9 bases; unmatched bases: 19. The germline gives CDR1 SGHVS, CDR2 FQNEAQ. CDR3 residues: CASSLYSLSGLAGVGEQFF. CDR3 nucleotides: TGTGCCAGCAGCTTATATTCCCTCTCTGGGCTAGCGGGAGTGGGTGAGCAGTTCTTC.

The J gene is TRBJ1-1, the V gene TRBV5-5, with 7 bases fitting TRBD1. Germline CDR1 reads SGHKS; CDR2 reads YYEKEE (reference sequence). The junction had 8 bases not matched to a gene; V was cut back by 0 bases and J by 3 bases. This CDR3 comprises 16 residues. The CDR3, as DNA: TGTGCCAGCAGCTTGGAACTGATCAGGGGGGACACTGAAGCTTTCTTT. Translating gives CASSLELIRGDTEAFF.

This clonotype was seen more than once but under ten times. The V gene is TRBV7-9, the J gene TRBJ1-6; possibly TRBD1 for D (6 bases). CDR1 and CDR2 from the germline V gene are SEHNR and FQNEAQ (reference sequence). The CDR3 is 14 amino acids. V was clipped by 5 bases and J by 10 bases, with 15 bases between them. The CDR3 region has the DNA TGTGCCAGCAGCCTAACAGGGAGGGACTCACCCCTCCACTTT. Amino acids: CASSLTGRDSPLHF.

This clonotype was seen a few times. The chain joins TRBV2 to TRBJ2-1, with TRBD2 matching over 8 bases. J gave up 6 bases and V 2 bases, and 9 bases lay outside the gene matches. This CDR3 contains 16 residues. Looked up from germline, CDR1 is SNHLY and CDR2 is FYNNEI. The CDR3 loop is CASSEPGLGAFNEQFF. The CDR3 region has the DNA TGTGCCAGCAGTGAACCGGGACTAGGGGCCTTCAATGAGCAGTTCTTC.

This clonotype showed up many times. The chain combines TRBV5-1 with TRBJ2-7; the D gene is possibly TRBD2 (5 bases). Germline assignment: CDR1 SGHRS and CDR2 YFSETQ. This CDR3 spans 14 amino acids. Between the trimmed V and J ends, which lost 3 bases and 7 bases, there was a span of 17 bases. The DNA for the CDR3 is TGCGCCAGCAGCTCTGGTTTCGGGAATCGGGAGCAGTACTTC. Its translation is CASSSGFGNREQYF.

There are a few counts of this clonotype. This chain uses TRBV10-3 with TRBJ2-1; TRBD2 might be the D (5 bases). This CDR3 has 15 residues. The V gene's germline CDR1 is ENHRY and CDR2 SYGVKD. Trimming stripped 3 bases from V and 8 bases from J, with 17 bases between. CDR3 sequence reads: CAISESLGGTDEQFF. CDR3 DNA sequence: TGTGCCATCAGTGAAAGTCTAGGAGGCACGGATGAGCAGTTCTTC.

This clonotype was observed many times. The chain couples TRBV5-1 to TRBJ2-3, with TRBD2 matching 7 bases. The V and J ends lost 0 bases and 4 bases, in that order; junction bases with no gene match: 2. This CDR3 contains 14 residues. Germline CDR1 and CDR2: SGHRS and YFSETQ. The CDR3 loop reads CASSLGGSADTQYF. The CDR3 nucleotides read TGCGCCAGCAGCTTGGGCGGGAGCGCAGATACGCAGTATTTT.